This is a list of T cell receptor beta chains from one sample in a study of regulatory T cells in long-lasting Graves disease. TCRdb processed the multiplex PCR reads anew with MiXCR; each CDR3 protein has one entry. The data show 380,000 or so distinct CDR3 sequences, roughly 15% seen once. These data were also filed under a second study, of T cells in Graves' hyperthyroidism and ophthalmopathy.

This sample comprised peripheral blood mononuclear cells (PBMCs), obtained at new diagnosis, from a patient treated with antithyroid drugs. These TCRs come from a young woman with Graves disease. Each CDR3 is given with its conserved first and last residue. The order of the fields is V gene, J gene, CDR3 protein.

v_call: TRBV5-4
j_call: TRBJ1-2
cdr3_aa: CASSTATGVYGYTF

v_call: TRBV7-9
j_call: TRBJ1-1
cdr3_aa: CASSPGTRAFF

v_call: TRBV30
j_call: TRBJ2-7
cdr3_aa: CAGEREIGYHEQYF

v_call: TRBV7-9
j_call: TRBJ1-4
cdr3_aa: CASSWTTGQGAFSTNEKLFF

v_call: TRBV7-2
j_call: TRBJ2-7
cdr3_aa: CASSSRTSGSYEQYF

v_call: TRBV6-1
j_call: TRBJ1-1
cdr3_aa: CASSDSPRGTEAFF

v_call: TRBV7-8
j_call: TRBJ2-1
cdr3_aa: CASSTQVLISNEQFF

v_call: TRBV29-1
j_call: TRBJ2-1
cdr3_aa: CSVIGSGSSYNEQFF

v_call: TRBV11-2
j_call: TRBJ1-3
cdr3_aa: CASSLGGRLLGNTIYF

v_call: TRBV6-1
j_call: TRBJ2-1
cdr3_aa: CATSVGAGGEQFF

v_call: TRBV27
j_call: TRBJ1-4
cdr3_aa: CASTQTAPGDEKLFF

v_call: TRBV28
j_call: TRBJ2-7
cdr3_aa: CASSPPTREQYF

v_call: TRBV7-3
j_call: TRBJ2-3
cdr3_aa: CASSPGRGGGGTDTQYF

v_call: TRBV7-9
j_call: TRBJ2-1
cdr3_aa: CASSIGQGGYNEQFF

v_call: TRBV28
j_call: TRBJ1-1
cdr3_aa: CASRRRAYTEAFF

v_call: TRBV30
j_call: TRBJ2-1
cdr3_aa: CAGRTSGRGMGSYNEQFF

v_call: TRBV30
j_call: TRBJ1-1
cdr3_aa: CAWSVQAFTEAFF

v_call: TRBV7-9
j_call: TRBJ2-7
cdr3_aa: CASSLASAGEKF

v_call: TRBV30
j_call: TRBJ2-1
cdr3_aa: CAWSILAGAYNEQFF

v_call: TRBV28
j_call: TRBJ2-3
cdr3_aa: CASSSGGLTDTQYF

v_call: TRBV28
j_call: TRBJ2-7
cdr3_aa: CASSRTGLKGYEQYF

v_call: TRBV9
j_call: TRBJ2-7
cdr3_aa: CASSVDGARAYEQYF

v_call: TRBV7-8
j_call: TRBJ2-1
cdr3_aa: CASSSGQGADNEQFF

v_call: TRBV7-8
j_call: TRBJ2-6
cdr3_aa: CASSTQGAGANVLTF

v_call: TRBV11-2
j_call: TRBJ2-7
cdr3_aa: CASSSGLAAVYEQYF

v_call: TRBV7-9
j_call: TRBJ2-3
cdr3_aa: CASSLGWGTNTDTQYF

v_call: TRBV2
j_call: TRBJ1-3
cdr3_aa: CAGSTKAPGSGNTIYF

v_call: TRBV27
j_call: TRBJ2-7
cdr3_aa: CASSLVGTDYEQYF

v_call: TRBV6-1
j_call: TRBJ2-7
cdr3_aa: CASSTGSYEQYF

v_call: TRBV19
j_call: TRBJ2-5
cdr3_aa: CASKGTSGGLETQYF

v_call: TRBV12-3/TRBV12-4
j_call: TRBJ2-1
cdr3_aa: CASSPGLERAYNEQFF

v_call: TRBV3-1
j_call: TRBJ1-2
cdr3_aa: CASSPRRVNYGYTF

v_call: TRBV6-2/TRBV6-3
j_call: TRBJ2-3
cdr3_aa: CASNSGNPDTQYF

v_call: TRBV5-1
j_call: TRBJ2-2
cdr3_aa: CASRRGGTGTPNTGELFF

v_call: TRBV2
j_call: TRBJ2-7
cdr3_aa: CASSVSGPNYEQYF

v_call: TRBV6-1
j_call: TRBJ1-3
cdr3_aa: CASPGREAGLSSRNTIYF

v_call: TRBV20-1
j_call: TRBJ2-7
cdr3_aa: CSARNQGAGSYEQYF

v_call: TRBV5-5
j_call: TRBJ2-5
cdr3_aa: CASSLVGWGREETQYF

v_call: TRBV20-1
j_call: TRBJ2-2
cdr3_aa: CSARERARGYGTGELFF

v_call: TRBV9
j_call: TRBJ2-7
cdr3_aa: CASSVRDGYEQYF

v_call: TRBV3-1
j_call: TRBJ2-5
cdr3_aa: CASSSGLAGLEETQYF